This TCR beta chain is from a study of cytomegalovirus exposure and HLA in healthy donors. The study's findings and limits: TCR clusters originating in the first cohort tended to co-occur in the 100 to 150 validation repertoires, according to a later analysis. In vitro, three CMV-associated chains proved specific for CMV antigens. Reports indicated that the classifier achieved high specificity and sensitivity in diagnosing cytomegalovirus status.

CDR3 size: 15 residues. V shed 1 base and J shed 6 bases, with 10 bases lying between them. CDR1 and CDR2 (germline): SGHAT, FQNNGV. Profiling relied on immunoSEQ multiplex PCR, and the TCRdb table lists in-frame clones only, not all of them. The repertoire holds about 130,000 clones, about nine tenths seen once, with about 1.4% in the top ten. As concerns this clone: Its target is not known.

The chain carries TRBV11-2 and TRBJ1-6; TRBD1 is a possible D gene (6 bases). The receptor comes from a man aged 25-45 years in good health and CMV-seronegative. The source material was PBMCs. The CDR3 coding sequence is TGTGCCAGCAGCTTAGGGCCAGGGGCTAATTCACCCCTCCACTTT. Its protein is CASSLGPGANSPLHF.